Listed below are T cell receptor beta chains from one sample, sequenced in a study of cytomegalovirus exposure and HLA in healthy donors. The data were produced by immunoSEQ multiplex PCR, yet TCRdb's version contains in-frame clones alone and is incomplete. The sample shows 150,000 to 200,000 clones, about 79% of them seen only once. The specimen was PBMCs. The receptor set was obtained from a man aged 45 to 65 in good health and CMV-seropositive. CDR3s include the opening cysteine and the closing phenylalanine or tryptophan. D genes are given only for firm matches. Size is stated for part of the rows, as once, few or many counts, or as a class when the clone is expanded.

v_call	j_call	d_call	clone_size	cdr3_aa	cdr3_nt
TRBV6-5	TRBJ1-1	TRBD1	NA	CASSTPGTGTAEAFF	TGTGCCAGCAGTACCCCCGGGACAGGGACCGCTGAAGCTTTCTTT
TRBV9	TRBJ2-3	NA	NA	CASSARVMGTDTQYF	TGTGCCAGCAGCGCGAGGGTAATGGGCACAGATACGCAGTATTTT
TRBV11-2	TRBJ1-2	NA	NA	CASSPGEVYGYTF	TGTGCCAGCAGCCCCGGGGAGGTATATGGCTACACCTTC
TRBV6-5	TRBJ1-1	NA	NA	CASSYDRMNTEAFF	TGTGCCAGCAGTTACGACAGAATGAACACTGAAGCTTTCTTT
TRBV27	TRBJ2-7	NA	NA	CASGVSGFYEQYF	TGTGCCAGCGGGGTGTCAGGGTTCTACGAGCAGTACTTC
TRBV28	TRBJ1-2	NA	NA	CASSFRAGANYGYTF	TGTGCCAGCAGTTTCAGGGCAGGGGCTAACTATGGCTACACCTTC
TRBV29-1	TRBJ1-1	NA	NA	CSVSFRGRKNTEAFF	TGCAGCGTAAGCTTTAGGGGCAGGAAAAACACTGAAGCTTTCTTT
TRBV28	TRBJ2-4	NA	once	CASSLGGAKNIQYF	TGTGCCAGCAGTTTAGGGGGGGCCAAAAACATTCAGTACTTC
TRBV28	TRBJ2-5	NA	NA	CASSLGERGTQYF	TGTGCCAGCAGCCTAGGGGAAAGGGGGACCCAGTACTTC
TRBV6-5	TRBJ2-7	NA	NA	CASSYQGIDEQYF	TGTGCCAGCAGTTACCAGGGGATCGACGAGCAGTACTTC
TRBV7-2	TRBJ2-3	NA	NA	CASLSDTTQYF	TGTGCCAGCCTATCGGACACTACGCAGTATTTT
TRBV10-1	TRBJ2-5	TRBD1	NA	CASRRRDRKQETQYF	TGCGCCAGCAGGAGGCGGGACAGGAAACAAGAGACCCAGTACTTC
TRBV14	TRBJ2-2	NA	few	CASRQTGTGELFF	TGTGCCAGCAGACAAACAGGGACCGGGGAGCTGTTTTTT
TRBV5-6	TRBJ1-5	NA	once	CASSFGSGAGQPQHF	TGTGCCAGCAGCTTCGGTTCAGGGGCAGGACAGCCCCAGCATTTT
TRBV7-6	TRBJ2-1	NA	few	CASSSGNEQFF	TGTGCCAGCAGCTCCGGTAATGAGCAGTTCTTC
TRBV13	TRBJ1-6	TRBD1	NA	CASSPGTGGPYNSPLHF	TGTGCCAGCAGCCCCGGGACAGGGGGCCCCTATAATTCACCCCTCCACTTT
TRBV7-2	TRBJ2-3	TRBD2	NA	CASSSPRGGRTDTQYF	TGTGCCAGCAGCTCCCCACGGGGGGGCCGAACAGATACGCAGTATTTT
TRBV6-1	TRBJ1-2	NA	few	CASSERRADGYTF	TGTGCCAGCAGTGAAAGGCGGGCTGATGGCTACACCTTC
TRBV6-1	TRBJ1-6	NA	few	CASSFRQDNSPLHF	TGTGCCAGCAGTTTTCGACAGGATAATTCACCCCTCCACTTT
TRBV18	TRBJ1-3	NA	NA	CASSEQGSSGNTIYF	TGTGCCAGCTCAGAACAGGGCTCCTCTGGAAACACCATATATTTT
TRBV6-5	TRBJ1-1	NA	few	CASTGVTEAFF	TGTGCCAGCACAGGGGTTACTGAAGCTTTCTTT
TRBV7-9	TRBJ2-7	NA	NA	CASSLDTISYEQYF	TGTGCCAGCAGCTTAGACACCATCTCCTACGAGCAGTACTTC
TRBV7-8	TRBJ1-4	NA	NA	CASSFSVNEKLFF	TGTGCCAGCAGTTTCTCAGTCAATGAAAAACTGTTTTTT
TRBV5-4	TRBJ1-1	NA	NA	CASSPDIGDKAFF	TGTGCCAGCAGCCCGGACATTGGGGATAAAGCTTTCTTT
TRBV18	TRBJ2-3	TRBD1	NA	CASSPAPGGRDTQYF	TGTGCCAGCTCACCCGCACCAGGGGGACGAGATACGCAGTATTTT
TRBV11-3	TRBJ2-3	TRBD1	once	CASSSRGPFDDTQYF	TGTGCCAGCAGCTCCAGGGGGCCATTTGACGATACGCAGTATTTT
TRBV9	TRBJ2-5	TRBD2	NA	CASSTSGEETQYF	TGTGCCAGCAGCACAAGCGGGGAAGAGACCCAGTACTTC
TRBV5-1	TRBJ2-7	TRBD1	NA	CASSGGQIYEQYF	TGCGCCAGCAGCGGGGGACAGATCTACGAGCAGTACTTC
TRBV27	TRBJ1-5	NA	NA	CASSFRDGSREPQHF	TGTGCCAGCAGTTTTAGAGACGGGAGCAGGGAGCCCCAGCATTTT
TRBV18	TRBJ1-1	TRBD1	NA	CASSPTGYFEAFF	TGTGCCAGCTCACCGACAGGGTATTTTGAAGCTTTCTTT
TRBV6-4	TRBJ1-1	NA	few	CASSEEQGVSTEAFF	TGTGCCAGCAGCGAGGAACAGGGAGTTAGCACTGAAGCTTTCTTT
TRBV19	TRBJ2-2	NA	once	CASRSQGTGELFF	TGTGCCAGTAGGTCACAGGGTACCGGGGAGCTGTTTTTT
TRBV18	TRBJ2-7	TRBD2	NA	CASSPRGGMSSYEQYF	TGTGCCAGCTCACCCCGGGGAGGGATGAGCTCCTACGAGCAGTACTTC
TRBV5-1	TRBJ1-4	NA	NA	CASSLVPLSRLNEKLFF	TGCGCCAGCAGCTTAGTCCCCCTTTCGCGGTTGAATGAAAAACTGTTTTTT
TRBV5-1	TRBJ2-5	NA	NA	CASSLDQQETQYF	TGCGCCAGCAGCTTGGACCAGCAAGAGACCCAGTACTTC
TRBV11-2	TRBJ1-4	NA	few	CASSLIGGALNEKLFF	TGTGCCAGCAGCCTGATTGGTGGGGCCCTTAATGAAAAACTGTTTTTT
TRBV6-5	TRBJ1-2	NA	NA	CASSYGLGYTF	TGTGCCAGCAGTTACGGGCTTGGCTACACCTTC
TRBV27	TRBJ1-2	TRBD1	once	CASSFVGEPDRGPPATF	TGTGCCAGCAGTTTTGTGGGGGAACCGGACAGGGGGCCGCCAGCCACCTTC
TRBV6-5	TRBJ1-2	TRBD1	NA	CASSYSTQGKVYGYTF	TGTGCCAGCAGTTACTCGACACAGGGGAAGGTCTATGGCTACACCTTC
TRBV2	TRBJ2-5	TRBD2	NA	CASASGAFPETQYF	TGTGCCAGCGCTAGCGGGGCATTTCCGGAGACCCAGTACTTC
TRBV7-2	TRBJ1-3	TRBD1	NA	CASSFRQGDTIYF	TGTGCCAGCAGCTTTAGACAGGGGGACACCATATATTTT
TRBV6-5	TRBJ1-2	NA	NA	CASRDLDGYTF	TGTGCCAGCAGGGACTTAGATGGCTACACCTTC
TRBV28	TRBJ2-5	NA	once	CASSPSGDYQETQYF	TGTGCCAGCAGCCCCTCGGGGGACTACCAAGAGACCCAGTACTTC
TRBV5-4	TRBJ2-1	NA	NA	CASSLRRAINNEQFF	TGTGCCAGCAGCTTGAGGAGGGCTATCAACAATGAGCAGTTCTTC
TRBV7-8	TRBJ1-6	TRBD1	NA	CASSPDRGNSPLHF	TGTGCCAGCAGCCCAGACAGGGGTAATTCACCCCTCCACTTT
TRBV19	TRBJ2-3	NA	NA	CASSISGSTDTQYF	TGTGCCAGTAGTATCTCGGGTAGCACAGATACGCAGTATTTT
TRBV25-1	TRBJ2-2	TRBD1	once	CASYQTGGNAGELFF	TGTGCCAGTTACCAGACAGGGGGCAACGCCGGGGAGCTGTTTTTT
TRBV2	TRBJ1-2	TRBD1	NA	CASQPDRGHGYTF	TGTGCCAGCCAACCTGACAGGGGGCATGGCTACACCTTC
TRBV7-9	TRBJ1-2	TRBD1	once	CASSPGQGQVYGYTF	TGTGCCAGCAGCCCAGGACAGGGGCAGGTCTATGGCTACACCTTC
TRBV7-2	TRBJ2-3	NA	NA	CASSLGLSFDRNTDTQYF	TGTGCCAGCAGCCTGGGACTCTCGTTCGATAGAAACACAGATACGCAGTATTTT
TRBV7-2	TRBJ2-3	TRBD2	NA	CASSPWTSGGPDTQYF	TGTGCCAGCAGCCCTTGGACTAGCGGGGGACCCGATACGCAGTATTTT
TRBV5-1	TRBJ2-5	TRBD2	NA	CASSRRLAGQETQYF	TGCGCCAGCAGCCGTCGACTAGCGGGGCAAGAGACCCAGTACTTC
TRBV5-1	TRBJ2-1	NA	few	CASSEAADNEQFF	TGCGCCAGCAGCGAGGCCGCGGACAATGAGCAGTTCTTC
TRBV4-2	TRBJ2-1	TRBD1	few	CASSQSGQPYNEQFF	TGTGCCAGCAGCCAATCGGGACAGCCCTACAATGAGCAGTTCTTC
TRBV4-2	TRBJ2-7	TRBD2	NA	CASSQDIAGGSYEQYF	TGTGCCAGCAGCCAAGATATAGCGGGGGGTTCCTACGAGCAGTACTTC
TRBV7-8	TRBJ1-1	NA	NA	CASSPRLRAFF	TGTGCCAGCAGCCCCCGACTGAGGGCTTTCTTT
TRBV6-1	TRBJ2-7	TRBD1	NA	CASSDVGTGTYEQYF	TGTGCCAGCAGTGATGTTGGGACAGGGACCTACGAGCAGTACTTC
TRBV29-1	TRBJ2-1	TRBD2	NA	CSVAGGSTSYNEQFF	TGCAGTGTAGCGGGGGGCTCGACCTCCTACAATGAGCAGTTCTTC